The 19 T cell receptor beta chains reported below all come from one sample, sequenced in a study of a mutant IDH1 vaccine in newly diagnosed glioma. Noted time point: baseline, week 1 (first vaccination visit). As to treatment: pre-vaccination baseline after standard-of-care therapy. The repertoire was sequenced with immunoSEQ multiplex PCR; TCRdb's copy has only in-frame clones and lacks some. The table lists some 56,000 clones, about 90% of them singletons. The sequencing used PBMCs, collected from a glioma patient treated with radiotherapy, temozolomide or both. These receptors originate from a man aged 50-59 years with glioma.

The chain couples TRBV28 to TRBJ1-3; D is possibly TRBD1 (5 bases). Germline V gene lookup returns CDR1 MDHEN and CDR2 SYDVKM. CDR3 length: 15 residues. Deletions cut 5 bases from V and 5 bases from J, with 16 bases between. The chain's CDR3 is CASSAWGFWRNTIYF. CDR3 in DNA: TGTGCCAGCAGTGCTTGGGGGTTTTGGCGAAACACCATATATTTT.

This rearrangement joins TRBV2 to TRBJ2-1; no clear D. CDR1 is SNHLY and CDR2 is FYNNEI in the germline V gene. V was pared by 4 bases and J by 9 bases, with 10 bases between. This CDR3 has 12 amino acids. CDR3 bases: TGTGCCAGCAGTGGAAACGCAGGTGAGCAGTTCTTC. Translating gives CASSGNAGEQFF.

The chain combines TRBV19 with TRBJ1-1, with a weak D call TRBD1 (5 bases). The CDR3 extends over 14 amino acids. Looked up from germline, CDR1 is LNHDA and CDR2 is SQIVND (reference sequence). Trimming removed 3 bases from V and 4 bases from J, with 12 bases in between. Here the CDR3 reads CASSIQGEGTEAFF. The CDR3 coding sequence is TGTGCCAGTAGTATCCAGGGCGAAGGCACTGAAGCTTTCTTT.

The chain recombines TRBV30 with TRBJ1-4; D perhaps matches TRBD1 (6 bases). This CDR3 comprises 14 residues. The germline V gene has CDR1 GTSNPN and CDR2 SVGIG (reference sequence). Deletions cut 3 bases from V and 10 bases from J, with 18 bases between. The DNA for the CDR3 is TGTGCCTGGAGCGGCGGGCAGGGGAGAGGAAAACTGTTTTTT. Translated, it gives CAWSGGQGRGKLFF. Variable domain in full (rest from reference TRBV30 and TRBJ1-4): SQTIHQWPATLVQPVGSPLSLECTVEGTSNPNLYWYRQAAGRGLQLLFYSVGIGQISSEVPQNLSASRPQDRQFILSSKKLLLSDSGFYLCAWSGGQGRGKLFFGSGTQLSVL.

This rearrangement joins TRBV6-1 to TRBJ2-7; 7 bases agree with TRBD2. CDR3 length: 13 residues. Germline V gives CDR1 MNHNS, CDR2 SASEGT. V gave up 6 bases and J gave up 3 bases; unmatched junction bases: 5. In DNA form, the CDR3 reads TGTGCCAGCAGCATCGGGACTAACTACGAGCAGTACTTC. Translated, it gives CASSIGTNYEQYF.

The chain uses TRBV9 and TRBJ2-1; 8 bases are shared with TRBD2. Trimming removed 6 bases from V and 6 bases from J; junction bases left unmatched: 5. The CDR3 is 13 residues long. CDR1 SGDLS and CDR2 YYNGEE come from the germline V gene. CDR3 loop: CASNRGGFNEQFF. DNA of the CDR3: TGTGCCAGCAACCGGGGGGGATTCAATGAGCAGTTCTTC. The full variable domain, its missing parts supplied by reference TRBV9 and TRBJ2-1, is DSGVTQTPKHLITATGQRVTLRCSPRSGDLSVYWYQQSLDQGLQFLIQYYNGEERAKGNILERFSAQQFPDLHSELNLSSLELGDSALYFCASNRGGFNEQFFGPGTRLTVL.

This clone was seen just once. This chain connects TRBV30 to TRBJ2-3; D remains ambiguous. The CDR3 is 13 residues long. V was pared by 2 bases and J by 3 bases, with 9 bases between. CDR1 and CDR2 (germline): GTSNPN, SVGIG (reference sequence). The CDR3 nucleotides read TGTGCCTGGAGTTCCCCGCCTACAGATACGCAGTATTTT. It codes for CAWSSPPTDTQYF.

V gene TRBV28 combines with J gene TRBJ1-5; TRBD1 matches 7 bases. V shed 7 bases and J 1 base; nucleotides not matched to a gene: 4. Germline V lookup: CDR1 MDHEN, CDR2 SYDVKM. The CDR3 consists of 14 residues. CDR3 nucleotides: TGTGCCAGCAACCCAGGGGGAAGCAATCAGCCCCAGCATTTT. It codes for CASNPGGSNQPQHF.

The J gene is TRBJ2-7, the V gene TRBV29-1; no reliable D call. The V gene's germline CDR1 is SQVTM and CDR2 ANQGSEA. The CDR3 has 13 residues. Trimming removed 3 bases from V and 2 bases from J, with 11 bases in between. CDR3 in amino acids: CSVDIPDTYEQYF. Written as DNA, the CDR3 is TGCAGCGTTGATATCCCAGATACCTACGAGCAGTACTTC.

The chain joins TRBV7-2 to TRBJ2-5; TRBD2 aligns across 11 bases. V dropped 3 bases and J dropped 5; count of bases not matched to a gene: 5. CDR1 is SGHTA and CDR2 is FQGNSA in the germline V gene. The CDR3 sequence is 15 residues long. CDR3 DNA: TGTGCCAGCAGCTTCCAACTAGCGGGAGACGAGACCCAGTACTTC. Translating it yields CASSFQLAGDETQYF.

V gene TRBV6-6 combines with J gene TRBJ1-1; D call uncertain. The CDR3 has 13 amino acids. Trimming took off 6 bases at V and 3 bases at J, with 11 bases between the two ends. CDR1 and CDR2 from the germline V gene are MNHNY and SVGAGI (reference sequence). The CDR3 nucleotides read TGTGCCAGCAGCTTCAGAGACGACACTGAAGCTTTCTTT. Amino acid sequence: CASSFRDDTEAFF.

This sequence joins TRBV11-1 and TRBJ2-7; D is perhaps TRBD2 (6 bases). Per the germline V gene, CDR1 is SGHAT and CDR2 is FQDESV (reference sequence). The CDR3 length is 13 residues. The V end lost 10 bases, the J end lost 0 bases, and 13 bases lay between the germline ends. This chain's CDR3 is CATAGPNSYEQYF. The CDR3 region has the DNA TGTGCCACCGCGGGACCTAACTCCTACGAGCAGTACTTC.

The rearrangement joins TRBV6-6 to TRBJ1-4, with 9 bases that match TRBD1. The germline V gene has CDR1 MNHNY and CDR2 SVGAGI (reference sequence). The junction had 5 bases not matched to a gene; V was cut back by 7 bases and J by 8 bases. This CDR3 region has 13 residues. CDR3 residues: CASKDRGGEKLFF. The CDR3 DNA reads TGTGCCAGCAAAGACAGGGGGGGGGAAAAACTGTTTTTT.

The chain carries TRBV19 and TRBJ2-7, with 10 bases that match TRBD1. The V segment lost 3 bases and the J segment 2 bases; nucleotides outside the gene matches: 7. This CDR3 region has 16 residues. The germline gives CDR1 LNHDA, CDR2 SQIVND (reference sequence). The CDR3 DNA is TGTGCCAGTAGTATGCCCTCGGGACAGGGGACCTACGAGCAGTACTTC. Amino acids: CASSMPSGQGTYEQYF.

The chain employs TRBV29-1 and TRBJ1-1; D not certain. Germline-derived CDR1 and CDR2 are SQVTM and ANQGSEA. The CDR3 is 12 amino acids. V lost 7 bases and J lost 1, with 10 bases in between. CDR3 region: CSGCAPNTEAFF. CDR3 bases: TGCAGCGGATGTGCCCCGAACACTGAAGCTTTCTTT.

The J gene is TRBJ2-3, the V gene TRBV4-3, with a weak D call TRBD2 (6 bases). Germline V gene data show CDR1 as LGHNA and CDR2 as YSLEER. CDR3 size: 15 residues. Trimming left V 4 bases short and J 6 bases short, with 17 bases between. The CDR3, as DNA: TGCGCCAGCAGCCCCAGCGGGTTGGAGGGGGATACGCAGTATTTT. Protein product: CASSPSGLEGDTQYF.

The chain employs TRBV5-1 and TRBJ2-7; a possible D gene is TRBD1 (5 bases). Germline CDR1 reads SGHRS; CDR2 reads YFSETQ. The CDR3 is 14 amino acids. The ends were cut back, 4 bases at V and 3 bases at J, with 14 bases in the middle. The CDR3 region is CASSLGQGNYEQYF. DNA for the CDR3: TGCGCCAGCAGCCTAGGACAAGGGAACTACGAGCAGTACTTC.

In nucleotides, the CDR3 is TGTGCCAGCAGTGAAGTAACGTTCGGTCCCCGGGGTGGCTACACCTTC. Its translation is CASSEVTFGPRGGYTF. V usage is TRBV2 and J usage is TRBJ1-2; D is unclear. This CDR3 comprises 16 residues. Trimming removed 1 base from V and 7 bases from J, with 19 bases in between. CDR1 is SNHLY, CDR2 FYNNEI, per germline.

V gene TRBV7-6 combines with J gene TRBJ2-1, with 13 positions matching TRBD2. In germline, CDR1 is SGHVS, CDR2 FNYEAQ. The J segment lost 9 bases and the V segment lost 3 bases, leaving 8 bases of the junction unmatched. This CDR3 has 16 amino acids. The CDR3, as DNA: TGTGCCAGCAGCTTGATCGGGACTAGCGGGGCTGGTGAGCAGTTCTTC. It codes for CASSLIGTSGAGEQFF.